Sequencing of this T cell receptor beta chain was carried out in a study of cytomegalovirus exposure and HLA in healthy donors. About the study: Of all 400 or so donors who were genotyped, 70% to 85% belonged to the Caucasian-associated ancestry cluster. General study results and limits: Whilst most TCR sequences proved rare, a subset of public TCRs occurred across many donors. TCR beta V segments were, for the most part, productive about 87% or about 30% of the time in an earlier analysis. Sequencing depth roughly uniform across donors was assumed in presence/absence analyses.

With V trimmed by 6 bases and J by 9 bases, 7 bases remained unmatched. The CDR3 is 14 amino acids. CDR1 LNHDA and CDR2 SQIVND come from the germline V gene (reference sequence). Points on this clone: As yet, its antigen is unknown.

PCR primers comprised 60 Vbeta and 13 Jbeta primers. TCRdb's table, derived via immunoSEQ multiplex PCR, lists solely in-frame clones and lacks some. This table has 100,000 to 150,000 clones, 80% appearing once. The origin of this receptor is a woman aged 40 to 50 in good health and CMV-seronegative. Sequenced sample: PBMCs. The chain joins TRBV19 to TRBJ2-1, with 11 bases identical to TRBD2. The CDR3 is CASRSGLAAGEQFF. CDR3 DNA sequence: TGTGCCAGTAGGTCGGGACTAGCGGCGGGTGAGCAGTTCTTC.